Sequencing of this T cell receptor beta chain was carried out in a study of T-cell memory formation after mild COVID-19. Study-wide background: Clustering of TCRs was largely donor specific.

This CDR3 is built from 16 residues. With V trimmed by 1 base and J by 3 bases, 0 bases remained unmatched. Germline assignment: CDR1 LGHDT and CDR2 YNNKEL (reference sequence). TCRdb analysed the 5' RACE reads with MiXCR anew, one entry per CDR3 protein. The sample yields about 110,000 distinct CDR3 sequences, over 15% seen once. Sequencing was done on a sample of PBMCs or a T cell subset sorted from them (not recorded which). This receptor was identified in a man between 18 and 35 years old who had mild COVID-19 (a few samples of this study predate the infection). Cell type and time point are not known. V gene TRBV3-1 combines with J gene TRBJ2-3, with TRBD2 identical over 14 bases. The CDR3 sequence is CASSQGTSGGTDTQYF. CDR3 DNA sequence: TGTGCCAGCAGCCAAGGGACTAGCGGGGGGACAGATACGCAGTATTTT.